The 17 T cell receptor beta chains presented below share a single source sample, sequenced in a study of OX40 agonist ivuxolimab in advanced cancers. The data were produced by immunoSEQ multiplex PCR, yet TCRdb's version contains in-frame clones alone and is incomplete. Of 80,000 or so clones listed, 75% to 90% are singletons. Sequenced here: CD4+ or CD8+ T cells sorted from blood, sampled in a trial of the OX40 agonist ivuxolimab. The origin of the receptors is an adult with an advanced solid tumor such as melanoma, head and neck, liver or kidney cancer.

This clone came up a few times. This CDR3 is CASKEGSYNEQFF. The DNA of the CDR3 is TGCGCCAGCAAGGAAGGCTCCTACAATGAGCAGTTCTTC. V is TRBV10-2 and J is TRBJ2-1; D uncertain. Germline CDR1 WSHSY, CDR2 SAAADI. The CDR3 sequence is 13 residues long. V was cut by 7 bases and J by 0 bases, with 7 bases left in between.

The V gene is TRBV5-6, the J gene TRBJ1-2; D gene ambiguous. CDR1 and CDR2 (germline): SGHDT, YYEEEE. The CDR3 is 13 amino acids. V lost 2 bases and J lost 2, with 7 bases in between. The CDR3: CASSFYGNYGYTF. Here the CDR3 DNA reads TGTGCCAGCAGCTTTTACGGAAACTATGGCTACACCTTC. The whole variable domain, filled in from reference TRBV5-6 and TRBJ1-2, reads DAGVTQSPTHLIKTRGQQVTLRCSPKSGHDTVSWYQQALGQGPQFIFQYYEEEERQRGNFPDRFSGHQFPNYSSELNVNALLLGDSALYLCASSFYGNYGYTFGSGTRLTVV.

The chain links TRBV14 to TRBJ2-1; D is unresolved. This CDR3 is built from 14 residues. V was shortened by 4 bases and J by 0 bases, with 7 bases between the two germline ends. Germline lookup yields CDR1 SGHDN and CDR2 FVKESK. For the CDR3, the DNA is TGTGCCAGCAGCCGGTTAGACTCCTACAATGAGCAGTTCTTC. This translates into CASSRLDSYNEQFF.

The V and J genes are TRBV18 and TRBJ1-2; 7 bases fit TRBD1. Germline CDR1 is KGHSH and CDR2 is LQKENI. V shed 3 bases and J 4 bases; nucleotides not matched to a gene: 8. The CDR3 runs to 15 residues. The CDR3 DNA sequence: TGTGCCAGCTCACCTGTGACAGGGTGGGGCTATGGCTACACCTTC. Protein: CASSPVTGWGYGYTF.

This clone appeared a single time. One junction end disagrees with the germline gene, perhaps due to a read error. The genes are TRBV28 and TRBJ1-1; D might be TRBD1 (6 bases). The CDR3 loop spans 14 amino acids. CDR1 MDHEN and CDR2 SYDVKM come from the germline V gene. CDR3 protein: CASSFYQRTGRGGF. The CDR3 bases are TGTGCCAGCAGTTTCTACCAACGAACCGGGAGAGGGGGGTTT.

V gene TRBV19 combines with J gene TRBJ1-5; possibly TRBD1 for D (6 bases). CDR1 and CDR2 from the germline V gene are LNHDA and SQIVND (reference sequence). The CDR3 sequence is 18 residues long. The ends were cut back, 1 base at V and 1 base at J, with 17 bases in the middle. CDR3 DNA sequence: TGTGCCAGTAGTATAGGGCCAGGGGAGGCCATGAGCAATCAGCCCCAGCATTTT. It translates to CASSIGPGEAMSNQPQHF.

The chain has TRBV4-1 and TRBJ1-2, with D perhaps TRBD1 (5 bases). V gave up 0 bases and J gave up 3 bases, with 14 bases separating them. This CDR3 contains 16 residues. Germline CDR1 is MGHRA and CDR2 is YSYEKL. CDR3 coding DNA: TGCGCCAGCAGCCAAGATGACCTCGGCAGGGACTATGGCTACACCTTC. This gives the protein CASSQDDLGRDYGYTF.

The V and J genes are TRBV6-1 and TRBJ1-1; 9 bases line up with TRBD1. The CDR3 length is 13 residues. The J segment lost 8 bases and the V segment lost 7 bases, leaving 8 bases of the junction unmatched. Germline loops: CDR1 MNHNS, CDR2 SASEGT. The chain's CDR3 is CASTYGQGREAFF. CDR3 sequence (DNA): TGTGCCAGCACCTATGGACAGGGGAGAGAAGCTTTCTTT.

V and J are TRBV4-1 and TRBJ2-3; D ambiguous. Looked up from germline, CDR1 is MGHRA and CDR2 is YSYEKL. The CDR3 contains 12 residues. Trimming pared 0 bases from V and 3 bases from J, leaving 1 base between. The CDR3 nucleotides read TGCGCCAGCAGCCAAGATACAGATACGCAGTATTTT. It codes for CASSQDTDTQYF.

This chain joins TRBV19 and TRBJ2-7; no firm D call. Germline CDR1 reads LNHDA; CDR2 reads SQIVND (reference sequence). V lost 5 bases and J 0 bases, leaving 11 bases between the germline ends. This CDR3 contains 14 residues. CDR3 DNA sequence: TGTGCCAGTAGTCCCTGGGATGACTCCTACGAGCAGTACTTC. It specifies CASSPWDDSYEQYF.

The rearrangement uses TRBV4-2 and TRBJ1-1, with TRBD1 as a possible D gene (6 bases). CDR1 and CDR2 (germline): LGHNA, YNFKEQ. The CDR3 is made up of 17 amino acids. Between the trimmed V and J ends, which lost 1 base and 1 base, there was a span of 16 bases. As DNA, the CDR3 is TGTGCCAGCAGCCAAGTGGATTTCCAGGGGAAGAACACTGAAGCTTTCTTT. It is translated as CASSQVDFQGKNTEAFF.

Worth noting for this clone: The germline gene is not matched at one end of the junction; a read error may be the cause. The chain joins TRBV7-7 to TRBJ2-1, with D possibly matching TRBD2 (5 bases). This CDR3 has 15 amino acids. CDR1 and CDR2 (germline): SSHAT, FNYEAQ (reference sequence). The DNA of the CDR3 is TGTGCTAGCAGCACCACTAGATCCCCCTACAATGAGCAGTTCTTC. This codes for CASSTTRSPYNEQFF.

The chain is built from TRBV7-2 and TRBJ2-2, with D uncertain. Trimming left V 5 bases short and J 0 bases short, with 7 bases between. Germline V lookup: CDR1 SGHTA, CDR2 FQGNSA. The CDR3 is 14 residues long. CDR3 coding DNA: TGTGCCAGCAGCAAGGAATCGAACACCGGGGAGCTGTTTTTT. Residues: CASSKESNTGELFF.

This clone was counted a single time. V is TRBV5-1 and J is TRBJ2-2; D uncertain. CDR3 length: 14 amino acids. The germline V and J ends were trimmed by 2 bases and 0 bases, with 5 bases remaining between them. CDR1 is SGHRS and CDR2 is YFSETQ in the germline V gene. CDR3 in amino acids: CASSLDTNTGELFF. The CDR3 DNA reads as TGCGCCAGCAGCTTAGACACGAACACCGGGGAGCTGTTTTTT. The full variable domain, with the rest looked up from reference TRBV5-1 and TRBJ2-2, is KAGVTQTPRYLIKTRGQQVTLSCSPISGHRSVSWYQQTPGQGLQFLFEYFSETQRNKGNFPGRFSGRQFSNSRSEMNVSTLELGDSALYLCASSLDTNTGELFFGEGSRLTVL.

As to this clone: This may stem from a read error, because a much larger clone lies one nucleotide away. Different DNA sequences within this sample yield the same CDR3. The gene calls are TRBV5-4 and TRBJ1-5; D unclear. In germline, CDR1 is SGHNT, CDR2 YYREEE (reference sequence). CDR3 length: 15 amino acids. Deletions cut 4 bases from V and 0 bases from J, with 11 bases between. The CDR3 nucleotides are TGTGCCAGCAGCCAAGACGGTCATAGCAATCAGCCCCAGCATTTT. It specifies CASSQDGHSNQPQHF.

This clone has only one observation. The V and J genes are TRBV7-9 and TRBJ1-1, with 7 bases lining up with TRBD1. In germline, CDR1 is SEHNR, CDR2 FQNEAQ (reference sequence). V was clipped by 5 bases and J by 1 base; unmatched bases: 7. The CDR3 runs 15 residues. CDR3 region: CASSKRGTENTEAFF. CDR3 nucleotides: TGTGCCAGCAGCAAAAGAGGGACAGAGAACACTGAAGCTTTCTTT.

The CDR3: CASSRLDTGAHEQYF. The DNA of the CDR3 is TGCGCCAGTAGCAGGTTGGATACAGGGGCCCACGAGCAGTACTTC. V and J are TRBV5-1 and TRBJ2-7; TRBD1 matches 7 bases. V dropped 8 bases and J dropped 5; count of bases not matched to a gene: 16. Germline V CDR1 and CDR2: SGHRS, YFSETQ. This CDR3 is 15 amino acids long. Supplemented by reference TRBV5-1 and TRBJ2-7, the full variable domain reads KAGVTQTPRYLIKTRGQQVTLSCSPISGHRSVSWYQQTPGQGLQFLFEYFSETQRNKGNFPGRFSGRQFSNSRSEMNVSTLELGDSALYLCASSRLDTGAHEQYFGPGTRLTVT.